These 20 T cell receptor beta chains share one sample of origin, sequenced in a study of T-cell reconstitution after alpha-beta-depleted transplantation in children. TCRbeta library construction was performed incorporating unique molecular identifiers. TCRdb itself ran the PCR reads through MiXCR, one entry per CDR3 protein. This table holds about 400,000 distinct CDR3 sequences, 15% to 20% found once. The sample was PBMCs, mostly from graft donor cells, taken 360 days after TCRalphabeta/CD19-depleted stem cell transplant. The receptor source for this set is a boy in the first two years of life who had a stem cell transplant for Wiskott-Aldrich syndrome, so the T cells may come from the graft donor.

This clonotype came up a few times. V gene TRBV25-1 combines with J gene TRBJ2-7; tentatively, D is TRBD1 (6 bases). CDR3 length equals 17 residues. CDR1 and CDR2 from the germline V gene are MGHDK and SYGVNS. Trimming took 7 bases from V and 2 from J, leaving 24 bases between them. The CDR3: CASTLDRKEAPTYEQYF. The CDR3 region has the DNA TGTGCCAGCACTCTTGACAGGAAAGAGGCCCCCACCTACGAGCAGTACTTC.

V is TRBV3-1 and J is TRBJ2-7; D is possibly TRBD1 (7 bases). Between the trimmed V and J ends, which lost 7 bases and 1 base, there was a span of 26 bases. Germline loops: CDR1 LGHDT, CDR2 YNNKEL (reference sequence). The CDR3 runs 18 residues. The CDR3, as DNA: TGTGCCAGCAATCCGACAGGGCTACTTGACGGGAGTTCCTACGAGCAGTACTTC. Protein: CASNPTGLLDGSSYEQYF.

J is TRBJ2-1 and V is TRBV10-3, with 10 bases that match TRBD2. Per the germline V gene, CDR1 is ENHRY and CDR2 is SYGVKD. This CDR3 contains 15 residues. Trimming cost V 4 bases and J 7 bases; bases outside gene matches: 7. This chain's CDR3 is CAISAKREGVNEQFF. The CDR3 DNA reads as TGTGCCATCAGTGCGAAGCGGGAGGGCGTTAATGAGCAGTTCTTC.

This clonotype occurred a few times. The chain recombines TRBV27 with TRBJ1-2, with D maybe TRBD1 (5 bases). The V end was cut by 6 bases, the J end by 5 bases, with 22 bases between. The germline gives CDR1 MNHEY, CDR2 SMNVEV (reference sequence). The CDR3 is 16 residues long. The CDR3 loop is CASSSIVGAAGYGYTF. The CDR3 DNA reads TGTGCCAGCAGCTCAATAGTAGGGGCGGCGGGATATGGCTACACCTTC.

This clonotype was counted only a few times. For the CDR3, the DNA is TGTGCCAGCGAGGACAGCTCCTACGAGCAGTACTTC. Its protein is CASEDSSYEQYF. The genes are TRBV19 and TRBJ2-7; possible D gene TRBD1, 6 bases. Germline CDR1 is LNHDA and CDR2 is SQIVND (reference sequence). This CDR3 region has 12 residues. Trimming cost V 9 bases and J 0 bases, with 9 bases left between them.

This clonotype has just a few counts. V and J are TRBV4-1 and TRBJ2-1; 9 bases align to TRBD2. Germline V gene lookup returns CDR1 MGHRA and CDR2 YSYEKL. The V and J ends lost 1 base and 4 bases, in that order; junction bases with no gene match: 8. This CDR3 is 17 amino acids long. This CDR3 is CASSQVGGTSLYNEQFF. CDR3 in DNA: TGCGCCAGCAGCCAAGTAGGGGGGACTAGCTTGTACAATGAGCAGTTCTTC.

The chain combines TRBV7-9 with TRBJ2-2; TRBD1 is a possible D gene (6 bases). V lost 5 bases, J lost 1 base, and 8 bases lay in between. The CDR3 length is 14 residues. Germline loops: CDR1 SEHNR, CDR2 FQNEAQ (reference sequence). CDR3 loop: CASSPDRNTGELFF. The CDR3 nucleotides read TGTGCCAGCAGCCCGGACAGGAACACCGGGGAGCTGTTTTTT.

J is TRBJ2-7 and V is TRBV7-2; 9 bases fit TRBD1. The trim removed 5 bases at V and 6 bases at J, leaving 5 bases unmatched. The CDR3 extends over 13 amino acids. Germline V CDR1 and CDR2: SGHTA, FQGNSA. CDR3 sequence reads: CASSGSTGGEQYF. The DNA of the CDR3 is TGTGCCAGCAGCGGCTCGACAGGGGGCGAGCAGTACTTC.

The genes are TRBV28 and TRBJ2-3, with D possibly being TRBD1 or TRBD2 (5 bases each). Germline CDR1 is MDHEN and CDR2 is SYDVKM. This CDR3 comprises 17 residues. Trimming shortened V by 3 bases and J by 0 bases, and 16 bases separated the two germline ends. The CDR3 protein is CASSLDPSGRSTDTQYF. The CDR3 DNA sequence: TGTGCCAGCAGTTTGGATCCCTCAGGGAGAAGCACAGATACGCAGTATTTT.

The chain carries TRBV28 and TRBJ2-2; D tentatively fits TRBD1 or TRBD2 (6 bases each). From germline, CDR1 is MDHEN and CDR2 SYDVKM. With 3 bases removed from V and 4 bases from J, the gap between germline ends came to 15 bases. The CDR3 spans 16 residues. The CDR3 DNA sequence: TGTGCCAGCAGTTTGTGGACCGGGGGCCGCACCGGGGAGCTGTTTTTT. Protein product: CASSLWTGGRTGELFF.

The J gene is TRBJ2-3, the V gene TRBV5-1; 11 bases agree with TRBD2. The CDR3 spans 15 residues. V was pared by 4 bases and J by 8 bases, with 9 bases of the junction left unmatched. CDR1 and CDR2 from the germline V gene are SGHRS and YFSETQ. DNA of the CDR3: TGCGCCAGCAGCGAGCTAGCGGGGGGTGCAGCTACGCAGTATTTT. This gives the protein CASSELAGGAATQYF.

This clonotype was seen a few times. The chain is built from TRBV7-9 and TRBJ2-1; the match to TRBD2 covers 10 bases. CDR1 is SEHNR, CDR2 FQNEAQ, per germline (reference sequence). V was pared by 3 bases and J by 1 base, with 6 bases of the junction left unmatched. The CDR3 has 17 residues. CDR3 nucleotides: TGTGCCAGCAGCTTGGGGAGGACTAGCGGATCCTACAATGAGCAGTTCTTC. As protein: CASSLGRTSGSYNEQFF.

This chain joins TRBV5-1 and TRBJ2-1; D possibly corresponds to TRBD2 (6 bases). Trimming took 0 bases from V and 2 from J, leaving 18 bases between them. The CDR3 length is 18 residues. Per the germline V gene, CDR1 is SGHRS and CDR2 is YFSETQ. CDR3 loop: CASSLAGVGTRAYNEQFF. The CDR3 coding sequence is TGCGCCAGCAGCTTGGCGGGGGTGGGCACTAGGGCCTACAATGAGCAGTTCTTC.

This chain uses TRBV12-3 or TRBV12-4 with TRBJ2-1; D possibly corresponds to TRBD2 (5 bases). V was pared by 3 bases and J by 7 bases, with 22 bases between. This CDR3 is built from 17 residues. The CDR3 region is CASSFHIWGAGGNEQFF. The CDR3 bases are TGTGCCAGCAGTTTCCATATCTGGGGAGCTGGAGGAAATGAGCAGTTCTTC.

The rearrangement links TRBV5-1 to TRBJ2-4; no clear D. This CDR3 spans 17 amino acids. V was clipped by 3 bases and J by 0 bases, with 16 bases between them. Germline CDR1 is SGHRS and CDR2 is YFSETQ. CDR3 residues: CASSSHGSTLAKNIQYF. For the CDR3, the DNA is TGCGCCAGCAGCTCTCATGGCAGTACTTTAGCCAAAAACATTCAGTACTTC.

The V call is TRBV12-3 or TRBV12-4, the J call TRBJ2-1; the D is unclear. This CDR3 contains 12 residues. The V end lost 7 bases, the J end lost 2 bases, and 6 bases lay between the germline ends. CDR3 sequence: CASTSPYNEQFF. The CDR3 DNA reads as TGTGCCAGCACCTCCCCCTACAATGAGCAGTTCTTC.

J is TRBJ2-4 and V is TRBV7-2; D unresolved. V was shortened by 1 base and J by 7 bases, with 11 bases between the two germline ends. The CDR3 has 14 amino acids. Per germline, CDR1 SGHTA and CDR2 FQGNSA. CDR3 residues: CASSLEGSYNIQYF. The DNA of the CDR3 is TGTGCCAGCAGCTTAGAGGGCAGTTACAACATTCAGTACTTC.

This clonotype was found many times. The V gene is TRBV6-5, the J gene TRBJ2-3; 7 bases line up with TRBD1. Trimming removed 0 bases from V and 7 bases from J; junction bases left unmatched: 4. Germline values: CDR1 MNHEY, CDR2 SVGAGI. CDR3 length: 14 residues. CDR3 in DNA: TGTGCCAGCAGTTACTCGGGACAGTTAAATACGCAGTATTTT. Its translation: CASSYSGQLNTQYF.

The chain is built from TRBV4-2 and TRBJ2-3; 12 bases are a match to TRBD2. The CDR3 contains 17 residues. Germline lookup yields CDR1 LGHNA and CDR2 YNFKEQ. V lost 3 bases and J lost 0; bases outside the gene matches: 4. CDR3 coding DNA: TGTGCCAGCAGCCAGACCGGGACTAGCGGGAGCACAGATACGCAGTATTTT. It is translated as CASSQTGTSGSTDTQYF.

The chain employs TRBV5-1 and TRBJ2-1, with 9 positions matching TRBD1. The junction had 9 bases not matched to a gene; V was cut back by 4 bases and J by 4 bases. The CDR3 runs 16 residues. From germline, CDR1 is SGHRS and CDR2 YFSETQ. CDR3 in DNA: TGCGCCAGCAGCCCCGTGACAGGGGGGCCTTACAATGAGCAGTTCTTC. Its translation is CASSPVTGGPYNEQFF.